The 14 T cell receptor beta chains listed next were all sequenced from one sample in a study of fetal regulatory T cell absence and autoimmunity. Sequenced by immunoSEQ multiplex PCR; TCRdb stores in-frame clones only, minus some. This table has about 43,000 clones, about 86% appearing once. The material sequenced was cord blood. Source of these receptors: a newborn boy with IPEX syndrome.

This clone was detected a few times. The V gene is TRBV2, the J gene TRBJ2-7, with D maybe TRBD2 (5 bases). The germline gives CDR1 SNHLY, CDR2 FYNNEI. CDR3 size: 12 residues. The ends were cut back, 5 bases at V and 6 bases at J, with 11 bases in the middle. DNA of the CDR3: TGTGCCAGCAGTAGAATGGGAGCCGAGCAGTACTTC. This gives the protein CASSRMGAEQYF.

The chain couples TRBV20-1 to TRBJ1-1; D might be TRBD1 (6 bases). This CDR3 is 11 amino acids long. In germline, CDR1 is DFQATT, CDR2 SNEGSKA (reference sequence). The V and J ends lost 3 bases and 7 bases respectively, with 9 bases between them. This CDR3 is CSARGTLEAFF. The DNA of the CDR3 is TGCAGTGCTAGGGGGACACTTGAAGCTTTCTTT.

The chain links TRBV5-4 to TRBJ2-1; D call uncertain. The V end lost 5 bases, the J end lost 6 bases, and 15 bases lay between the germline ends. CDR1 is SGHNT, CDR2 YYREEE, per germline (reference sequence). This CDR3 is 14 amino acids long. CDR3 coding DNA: TGTGCCAGCAGTAAATGGACCTCCCCCAATGAGCAGTTCTTC. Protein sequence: CASSKWTSPNEQFF.

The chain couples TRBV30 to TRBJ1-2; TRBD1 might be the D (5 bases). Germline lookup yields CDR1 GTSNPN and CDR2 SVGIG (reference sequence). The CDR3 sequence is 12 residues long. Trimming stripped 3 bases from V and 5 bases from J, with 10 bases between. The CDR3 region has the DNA TGTGCCTGGAGCGGGGGTGGGTATGGCTACACCTTC. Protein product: CAWSGGGYGYTF.

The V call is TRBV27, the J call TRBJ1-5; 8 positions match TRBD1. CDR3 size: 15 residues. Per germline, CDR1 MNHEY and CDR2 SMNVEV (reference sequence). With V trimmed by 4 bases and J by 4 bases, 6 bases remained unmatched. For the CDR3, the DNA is TGTGCCAGCAGTTCTAGGGACAGGCTTAATCAGCCCCAGCATTTT. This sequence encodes CASSSRDRLNQPQHF.

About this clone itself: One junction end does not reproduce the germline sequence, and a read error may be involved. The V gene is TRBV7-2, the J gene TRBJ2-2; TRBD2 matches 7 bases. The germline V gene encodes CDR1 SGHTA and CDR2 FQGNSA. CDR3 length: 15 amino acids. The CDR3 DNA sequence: TGTGCCAGCAGCCAGTGGCGGGAGAACCCCGGGGAGCTGTTTTTT. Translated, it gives CASSQWRENPGELFF. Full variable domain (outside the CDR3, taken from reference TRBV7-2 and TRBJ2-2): GAGVSQSPSNKVTEKGKDVELRCDPISGHTALYWYRQSLGQGLEFLIYFQGNSAPDKSGLPSDRFSAERTGGSVSTLTIQRTQQEDSAVYLCASSQWRENPGELFFGEGSRLTVL.

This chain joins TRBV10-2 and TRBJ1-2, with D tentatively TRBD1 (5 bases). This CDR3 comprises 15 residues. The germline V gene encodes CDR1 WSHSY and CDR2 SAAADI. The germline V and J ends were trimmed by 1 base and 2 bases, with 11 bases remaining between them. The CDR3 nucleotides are TGCGCCAGCAGTGAGTACGGGGGTGGCAACTATGGCTACACCTTC. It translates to CASSEYGGGNYGYTF.

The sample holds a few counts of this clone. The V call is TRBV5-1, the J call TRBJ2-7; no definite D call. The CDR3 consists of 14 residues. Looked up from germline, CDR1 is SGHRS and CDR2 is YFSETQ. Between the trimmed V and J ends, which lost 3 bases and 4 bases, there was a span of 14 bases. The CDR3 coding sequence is TGCGCCAGCAGCTCTTCCATAAGGTCATACGAGCAGTACTTC. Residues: CASSSSIRSYEQYF.

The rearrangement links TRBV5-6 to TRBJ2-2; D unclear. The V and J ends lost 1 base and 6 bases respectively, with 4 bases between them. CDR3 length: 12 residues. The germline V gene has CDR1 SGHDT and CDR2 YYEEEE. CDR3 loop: CASSLSSGELFF. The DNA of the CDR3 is TGTGCCAGCAGCTTGTCGTCCGGGGAGCTGTTTTTT.

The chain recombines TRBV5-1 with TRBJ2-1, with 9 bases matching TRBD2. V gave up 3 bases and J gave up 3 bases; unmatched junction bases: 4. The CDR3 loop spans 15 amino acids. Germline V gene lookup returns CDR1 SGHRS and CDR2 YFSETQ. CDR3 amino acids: CASSWTSAHYNEQFF. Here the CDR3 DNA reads TGCGCCAGCAGCTGGACTAGCGCACACTACAATGAGCAGTTCTTC.

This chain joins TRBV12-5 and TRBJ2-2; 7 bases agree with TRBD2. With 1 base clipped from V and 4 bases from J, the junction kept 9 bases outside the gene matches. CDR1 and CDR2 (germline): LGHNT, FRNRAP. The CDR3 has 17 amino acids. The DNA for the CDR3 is TGTGCTAGTGGTTTGGGGGGAGGGCCCCGAGGCACCGGGGAGCTGTTTTTT. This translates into CASGLGGGPRGTGELFF.

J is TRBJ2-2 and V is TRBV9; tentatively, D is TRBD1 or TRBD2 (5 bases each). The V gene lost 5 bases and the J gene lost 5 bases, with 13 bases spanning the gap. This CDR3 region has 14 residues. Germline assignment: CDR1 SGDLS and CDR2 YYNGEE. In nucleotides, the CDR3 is TGTGCCAGCAGGAGGGCCGGACAAACCGGGGAGCTGTTTTTT. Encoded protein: CASRRAGQTGELFF.

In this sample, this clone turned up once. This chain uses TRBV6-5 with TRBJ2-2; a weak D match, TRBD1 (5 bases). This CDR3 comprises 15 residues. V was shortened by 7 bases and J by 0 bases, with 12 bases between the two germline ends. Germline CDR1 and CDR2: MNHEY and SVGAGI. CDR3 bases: TGTGCCAGCACTTTCAGGGTCCCGAACACCGGGGAGCTGTTTTTT. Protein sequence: CASTFRVPNTGELFF.

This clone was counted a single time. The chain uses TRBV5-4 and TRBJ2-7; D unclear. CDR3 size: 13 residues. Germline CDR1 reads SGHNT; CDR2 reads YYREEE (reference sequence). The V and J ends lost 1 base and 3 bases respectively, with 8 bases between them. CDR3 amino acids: CASSLRPNYEQYF. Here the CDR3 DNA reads TGTGCCAGCAGCTTGAGACCTAACTACGAGCAGTACTTC.